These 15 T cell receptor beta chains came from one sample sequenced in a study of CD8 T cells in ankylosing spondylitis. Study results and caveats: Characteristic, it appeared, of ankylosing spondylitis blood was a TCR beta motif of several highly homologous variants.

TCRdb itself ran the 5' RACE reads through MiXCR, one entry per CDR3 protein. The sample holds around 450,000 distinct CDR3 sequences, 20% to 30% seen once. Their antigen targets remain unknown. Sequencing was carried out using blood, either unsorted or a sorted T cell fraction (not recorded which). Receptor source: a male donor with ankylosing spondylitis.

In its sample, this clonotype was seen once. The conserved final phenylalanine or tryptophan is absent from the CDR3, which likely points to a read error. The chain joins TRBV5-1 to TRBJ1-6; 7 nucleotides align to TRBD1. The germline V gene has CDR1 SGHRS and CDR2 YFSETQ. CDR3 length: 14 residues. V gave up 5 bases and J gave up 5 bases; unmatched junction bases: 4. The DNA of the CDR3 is TGCGCCAGCAGGTCCGGGACAGATAATTCACCCCTCCACCTT. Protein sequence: CASRSGTDNSPLHL.

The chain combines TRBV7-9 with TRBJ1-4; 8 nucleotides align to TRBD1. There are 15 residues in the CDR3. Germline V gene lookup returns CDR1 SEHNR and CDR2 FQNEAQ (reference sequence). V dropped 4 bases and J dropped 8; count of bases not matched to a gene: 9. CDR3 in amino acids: CASSSYRGKEEKLFF. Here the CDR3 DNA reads TGTGCCAGCAGCTCCTACAGGGGGAAGGAGGAAAAACTGTTTTTT.

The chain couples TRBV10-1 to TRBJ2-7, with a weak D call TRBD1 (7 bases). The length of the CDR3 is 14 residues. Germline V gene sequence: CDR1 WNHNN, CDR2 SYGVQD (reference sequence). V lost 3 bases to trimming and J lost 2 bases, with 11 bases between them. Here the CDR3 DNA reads TGCGCCAGCAGTGATGGAGGGGGCACCTACGAGCAGTACTTC. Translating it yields CASSDGGGTYEQYF.

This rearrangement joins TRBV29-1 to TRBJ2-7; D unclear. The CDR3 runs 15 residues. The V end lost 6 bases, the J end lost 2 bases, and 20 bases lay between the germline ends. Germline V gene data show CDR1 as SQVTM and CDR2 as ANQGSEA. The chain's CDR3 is CSVKILWTVTYEQYV. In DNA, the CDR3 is TGCAGCGTGAAGATTCTCTGGACGGTTACCTACGAGCAGTACGTC.

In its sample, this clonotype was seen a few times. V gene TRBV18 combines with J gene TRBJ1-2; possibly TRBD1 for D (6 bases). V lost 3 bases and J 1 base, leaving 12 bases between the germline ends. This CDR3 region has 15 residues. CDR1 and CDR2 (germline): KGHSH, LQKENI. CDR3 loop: CASSPQGPLNYGYTF. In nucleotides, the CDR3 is TGTGCCAGCTCACCTCAGGGGCCCCTTAACTATGGCTACACCTTC.

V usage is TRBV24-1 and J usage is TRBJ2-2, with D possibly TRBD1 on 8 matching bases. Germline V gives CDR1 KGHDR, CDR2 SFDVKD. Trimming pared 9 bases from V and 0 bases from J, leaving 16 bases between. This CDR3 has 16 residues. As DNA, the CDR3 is TGTGCCACCTCGGGGGGACAGGATTCGAACACCGGGGAGCTGTTTTTT. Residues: CATSGGQDSNTGELFF.

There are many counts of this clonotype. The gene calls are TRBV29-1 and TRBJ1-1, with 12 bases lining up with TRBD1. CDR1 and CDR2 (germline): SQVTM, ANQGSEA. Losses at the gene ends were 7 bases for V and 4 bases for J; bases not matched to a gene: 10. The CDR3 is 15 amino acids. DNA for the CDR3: TGCAGCGCCCGGGGACAGGGGGCGGGGGGCACTGAAGCTTTCTTT. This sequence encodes CSARGQGAGGTEAFF. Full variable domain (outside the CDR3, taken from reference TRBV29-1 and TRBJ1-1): SAVISQKPSRDICQRGTSLTIQCQVDSQVTMMFWYRQQPGQSLTLIATANQGSEATYESGFVIDKFPISRPNLTFSTLTVSNMSPEDSSIYLCSARGQGAGGTEAFFGQGTRLTVV.

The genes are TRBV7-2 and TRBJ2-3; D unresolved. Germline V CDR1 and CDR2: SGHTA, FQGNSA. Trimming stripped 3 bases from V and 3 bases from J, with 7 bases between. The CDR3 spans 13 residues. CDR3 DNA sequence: TGTGCCAGCAGCTTCTCAAAGACAGATACGCAGTATTTT. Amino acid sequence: CASSFSKTDTQYF.

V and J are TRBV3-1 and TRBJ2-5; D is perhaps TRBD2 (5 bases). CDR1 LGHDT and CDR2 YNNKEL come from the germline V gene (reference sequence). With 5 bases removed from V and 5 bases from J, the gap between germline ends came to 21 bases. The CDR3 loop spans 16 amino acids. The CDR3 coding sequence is TGTGCCAGCAGCTATCTCGAGACTAACGCTTTGGAGACCCAGTACTTC. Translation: CASSYLETNALETQYF.

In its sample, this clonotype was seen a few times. The CDR3 DNA reads as TGCAGTGCTACTTTAGCGGGAAACTTCAATGAGCAGTTCTTC. This codes for CSATLAGNFNEQFF. The V and J genes are TRBV20-1 and TRBJ2-1, with TRBD2 matching 8 bases. The CDR3 extends over 14 amino acids. The ends lost 4 bases at V and 6 bases at J; junction bases unmatched: 8. In germline, CDR1 is DFQATT, CDR2 SNEGSKA (reference sequence).

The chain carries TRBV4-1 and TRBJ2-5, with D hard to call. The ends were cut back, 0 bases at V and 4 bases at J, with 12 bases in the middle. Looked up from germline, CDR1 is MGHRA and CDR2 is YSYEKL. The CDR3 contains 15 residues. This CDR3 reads CASSQDALSTETQYF. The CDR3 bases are TGCGCCAGCAGCCAAGACGCCCTATCGACAGAGACCCAGTACTTC.

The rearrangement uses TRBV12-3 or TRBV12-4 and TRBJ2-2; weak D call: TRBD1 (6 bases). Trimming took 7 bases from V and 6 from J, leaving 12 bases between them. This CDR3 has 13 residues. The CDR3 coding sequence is TGTGCCAGCACCGCGACAGGTCCCGGGGAGCTGTTTTTT. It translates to CASTATGPGELFF.

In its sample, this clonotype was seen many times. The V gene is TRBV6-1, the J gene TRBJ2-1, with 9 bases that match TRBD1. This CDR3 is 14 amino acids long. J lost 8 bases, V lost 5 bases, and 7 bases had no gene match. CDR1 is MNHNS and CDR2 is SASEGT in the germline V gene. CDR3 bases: TGTGCCAGCAGTCCCAACAGGGGGCGGGATGAGCAGTTCTTC. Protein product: CASSPNRGRDEQFF.

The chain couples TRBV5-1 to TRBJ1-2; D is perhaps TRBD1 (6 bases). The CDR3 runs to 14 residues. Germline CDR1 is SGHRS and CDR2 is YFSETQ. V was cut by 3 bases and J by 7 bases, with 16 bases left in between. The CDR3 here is CASSWDGGPSGYTF. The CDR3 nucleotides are TGCGCCAGCAGCTGGGATGGGGGGCCCTCTGGCTACACCTTC. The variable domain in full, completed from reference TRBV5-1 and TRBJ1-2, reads KAGVTQTPRYLIKTRGQQVTLSCSPISGHRSVSWYQQTPGQGLQFLFEYFSETQRNKGNFPGRFSGRQFSNSRSEMNVSTLELGDSALYLCASSWDGGPSGYTFGSGTRLTVV.

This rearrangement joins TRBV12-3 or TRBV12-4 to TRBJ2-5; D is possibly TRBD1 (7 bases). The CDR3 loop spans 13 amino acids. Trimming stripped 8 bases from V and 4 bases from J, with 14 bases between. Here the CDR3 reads CASGGGWGETQYF. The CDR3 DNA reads TGTGCCAGCGGAGGGGGCTGGGGAGAGACCCAGTACTTC.